Shown below are 20 T cell receptor beta chains from a single sample sequenced in a study of cytomegalovirus exposure and HLA in healthy donors. PCR employed 60 Vbeta and 13 Jbeta primers. Measured with immunoSEQ multiplex PCR; TCRdb has only the in-frame clones, and not every one. The sample shows just over 150,000 clones, 60% to 80% of them seen only once. Sequencing was carried out using PBMCs. These receptors came from a woman aged 50 to 60 in good health and CMV-seropositive.

The count of this clone is one. This rearrangement joins TRBV27 to TRBJ2-7, with D unclear. This CDR3 is 16 amino acids long. Trimming took 3 bases from V and 0 from J, leaving 15 bases between them. Germline CDR1 MNHEY, CDR2 SMNVEV (reference sequence). The CDR3 loop reads CASSFSSGWSSYEQYF. The CDR3 DNA reads as TGTGCCAGCAGTTTTTCTTCGGGTTGGAGCTCCTACGAGCAGTACTTC.

This sequence joins TRBV5-4 and TRBJ2-5; the D gene is possibly TRBD2 (5 bases). The CDR3 totals 15 residues. Between the trimmed V and J ends, which lost 0 bases and 3 bases, there was a span of 12 bases. Germline V gene lookup returns CDR1 SGHNT and CDR2 YYREEE (reference sequence). CDR3 amino acids: CASSLGSVGEETQYF. The CDR3 DNA reads as TGTGCCAGCAGCTTGGGATCGGTGGGAGAAGAGACCCAGTACTTC.

The genes are TRBV4-1 and TRBJ2-7; tentatively, D is TRBD1 (6 bases). CDR1 is MGHRA, CDR2 YSYEKL, per germline. With 3 bases removed from V and 7 bases from J, the gap between germline ends came to 19 bases. The CDR3 is 15 residues long. CDR3 in DNA: TGCGCCAGCAGCCAGTATATACAGGGCCCATGGGAGCAGTACTTC. This encodes CASSQYIQGPWEQYF.

The DNA for the CDR3 is TGTGCCAGCAGCCTTCTTAGCGGGGGGCGCAATGAGCAGTTCTTC. It encodes CASSLLSGGRNEQFF. The genes are TRBV5-6 and TRBJ2-1; 10 bases fit TRBD2. Per the germline V gene, CDR1 is SGHDT and CDR2 is YYEEEE. The CDR3 runs to 15 residues. With 4 bases clipped from V and 6 bases from J, the junction kept 7 bases outside the gene matches.

The J gene is TRBJ1-2, the V gene TRBV10-3; TRBD1 might be the D (6 bases). Germline lookup yields CDR1 ENHRY and CDR2 SYGVKD. There are 17 residues in the CDR3. V was pared by 4 bases and J by 3 bases, with 21 bases between. CDR3 protein: CAISGKMDRISHYGYTF. CDR3 coding DNA: TGTGCCATCAGTGGAAAAATGGACAGAATTAGTCACTATGGCTACACCTTC.

The V and J genes are TRBV2 and TRBJ2-5; 8 positions agree with TRBD2. Trimming removed 7 bases from V and 5 bases from J; junction bases left unmatched: 12. There are 15 residues in the CDR3. Germline-derived CDR1 and CDR2 are SNHLY and FYNNEI. Written as DNA, the CDR3 is TGTGCCAGCAATGGAGCGGGAGCCCTGATGGAGACCCAGTACTTC. As protein: CASNGAGALMETQYF.

This clone was observed a handful of times. V and J are TRBV6-6 and TRBJ2-3; D is unresolved. The germline gives CDR1 MNHNY, CDR2 SVGAGI (reference sequence). This CDR3 is 11 amino acids long. The V and J ends lost 8 bases and 2 bases respectively, with 5 bases between them. The CDR3 DNA reads as TGTGCCAGCGCGAACACAGATACGCAGTATTTT. It is translated as CASANTDTQYF.

The rearrangement joins TRBV6-5 to TRBJ1-6; TRBD1 might be the D (5 bases). The CDR3 runs to 15 residues. Trimming left V 6 bases short and J 10 bases short, with 19 bases between. CDR1 is MNHEY, CDR2 SVGAGI, per germline. The CDR3 bases are TGTGCCAGCAGGACTGGGGCAGGGATAAGATCACCCCTCCACTTT. Its translation is CASRTGAGIRSPLHF.

This sequence joins TRBV6-1 and TRBJ1-1, with 9 bases identical to TRBD1. CDR3 size: 12 residues. Germline values: CDR1 MNHNS, CDR2 SASEGT. The trim removed 8 bases at V and 7 bases at J, leaving 5 bases unmatched. The CDR3 is CASGTGWGEAFF. CDR3 sequence (DNA): TGTGCCAGCGGGACAGGGTGGGGTGAAGCTTTCTTT.

This sequence joins TRBV6-1 and TRBJ1-2; TRBD1 matches 8 bases. CDR1 MNHNS and CDR2 SASEGT come from the germline V gene. The CDR3 extends over 13 amino acids. Germline trimming cut 11 bases from V and 2 bases from J; bases unmatched to any gene: 7. The CDR3 spells CAGGTGLNYGYTF. CDR3 coding DNA: TGTGCCGGAGGGACAGGATTGAACTATGGCTACACCTTC.

The chain is built from TRBV2 and TRBJ2-7; 9 bases are shared with TRBD1. V lost 2 bases and J lost 4; bases outside the gene matches: 9. Germline assignment: CDR1 SNHLY and CDR2 FYNNEI. The CDR3 spans 16 residues. CDR3 residues: CASSEYRDRVTYEQYF. Written as DNA, the CDR3 is TGTGCCAGCAGTGAATATAGGGACAGGGTTACGTACGAGCAGTACTTC. Combining the CDR3 with reference TRBV2 and TRBJ2-7 gives the whole variable domain EPEVTQTPSHQVTQMGQEVILRCVPISNHLYFYWYRQILGQKVEFLVSFYNNEISEKSEIFDDQFSVERPDGSNFTLKIRSTKLEDSAMYFCASSEYRDRVTYEQYFGPGTRLTVT.

This clone was counted a single time. The gene calls are TRBV5-6 and TRBJ2-7; the match to TRBD2 covers 13 bases. CDR3 length: 15 amino acids. The trim removed 5 bases at V and 4 bases at J, leaving 6 bases unmatched. CDR1 SGHDT and CDR2 YYEEEE come from the germline V gene. The CDR3 region has the DNA TGTGCCAGCAGAACTAGCGGGGGGGCCCAGTACGAGCAGTACTTC. The encoded protein is CASRTSGGAQYEQYF.

The rearrangement joins TRBV2 to TRBJ1-1; 8 bases are shared with TRBD1. Trimming removed 8 bases from V and 4 bases from J; junction bases left unmatched: 9. This CDR3 is built from 14 residues. Germline CDR1 is SNHLY and CDR2 is FYNNEI. Written as DNA, the CDR3 is TGTGCCAGCGTAGGACAGGGTAGGGGCACTGAAGCTTTCTTT. Encoded protein: CASVGQGRGTEAFF.

The chain employs TRBV2 and TRBJ2-7; the D gene is possibly TRBD1 (6 bases). Germline CDR1 is SNHLY and CDR2 is FYNNEI. The CDR3 length is 15 residues. V was pared by 5 bases and J by 2 bases, with 16 bases between. In DNA, the CDR3 is TGTGCCAGCAGTCCCAGCGCACAGGGCCCCTACGAGCAGTACTTC. Protein sequence: CASSPSAQGPYEQYF.

The chain recombines TRBV10-3 with TRBJ2-3; 8 bases are a match to TRBD2. The trim removed 0 bases at V and 3 bases at J, leaving 5 bases unmatched. Germline V lookup: CDR1 ENHRY, CDR2 SYGVKD. The CDR3 length is 16 residues. CDR3 amino acids: CAISESTGLATDTQYF. The CDR3, as DNA: TGTGCCATCAGTGAGTCGACCGGACTAGCAACAGATACGCAGTATTTT.

The V call is TRBV4-1, the J call TRBJ2-7; D might be TRBD1 (6 bases). Per the germline V gene, CDR1 is MGHRA and CDR2 is YSYEKL. Trimming stripped 0 bases from V and 1 base from J, with 10 bases between. The CDR3 totals 15 residues. The CDR3 DNA sequence: TGCGCCAGCAGCCAAGAGGGACACCAATCCTACGAGCAGTACTTC. Its protein is CASSQEGHQSYEQYF.

This chain links TRBV2 with TRBJ2-7; 12 bases are shared with TRBD2. Germline V lookup: CDR1 SNHLY, CDR2 FYNNEI. V shed 6 bases, J shed 6 bases, and the junction held 12 bases outside the gene matches. The CDR3 is 16 amino acids. CDR3 residues: CASRSTSGGFIGEQYF. The CDR3 DNA follows: TGTGCCAGCAGATCGACTAGCGGGGGCTTTATAGGCGAGCAGTACTTC.

This chain links TRBV30 with TRBJ1-3, with D tentatively TRBD1 (6 bases). Germline V lookup: CDR1 GTSNPN, CDR2 SVGIG (reference sequence). This CDR3 is 16 amino acids long. With 3 bases removed from V and 2 bases from J, the gap between germline ends came to 17 bases. As DNA, the CDR3 is TGTGCCTGGAGGAAAAACGGGACACCAGCTGGAAACACCATATATTTT. It specifies CAWRKNGTPAGNTIYF.

This clone was picked up a small number of times. J is TRBJ1-2 and V is TRBV18; TRBD1 matches at 10 bases. The V gene end was trimmed by 3 bases and the J gene end by 6 bases; junction bases not matched to a gene: 10. Looked up from germline, CDR1 is KGHSH and CDR2 is LQKENI. This CDR3 has 16 amino acids. The CDR3 DNA follows: TGTGCCAGCTCACCGTCCGGGACAGGGGTTATCGATGGCTACACCTTC. It encodes CASSPSGTGVIDGYTF.

The rearrangement uses TRBV6-5 and TRBJ2-5; a weak D match, TRBD1 (5 bases). The CDR3 totals 14 residues. Germline assignment: CDR1 MNHEY and CDR2 SVGAGI. The V end lost 6 bases, the J end lost 8 bases, and 19 bases lay between the germline ends. CDR3 in DNA: TGTGCCAGCAGCCAGTGGGTGGAGACAGCAACCCAGTACTTC. It yields the protein CASSQWVETATQYF.